This T cell receptor (beta chain) was obtained from a study of shared clonotypes between healthy human individuals. As for the study in general: The cohort comprised a couple of women and a few men. Their ages spanned 18 to 49 years. Study-wide results and caveats: Represented diversity (both genetic and exposure-history) was limited by the small number of donors. Clonotype sharing among donors likely depends on sequencing depth. Non-shared clonotypes were found to have lower generation probabilities than the clonotypes that were shared by all four of the sorted-subset donors.

CDR3 length equals 14 residues. The germline gives CDR1 LGHNA, CDR2 YSLEER. Losses at the gene ends were 6 bases for V and 1 base for J; bases not matched to a gene: 4. The assay was immunoSEQ multiplex PCR, and TCRdb's table has in-frame clones only and misses some. The sample has some 1,900,000 clones; approximately 95% are singletons. Notes on this clone: Its antigen is as yet unknown. The same CDR3 can be traced to other DNA sequences in this sample.

The naive CD8 fraction comprised CD45RO-negative cells positively selected for CCR7 and excluded terminally differentiated effector memory CD45RA+ cells. This chain uses TRBV4-3 with TRBJ2-7; TRBD1 matches at 9 bases. The clonotype comes from a man aged 18 to 29 in good health. The specimen sequenced was naive CD8+ T cells sorted from blood. The CDR3 nucleotides read TGCGCCAGCAGTCCCGGGACAGGGTCCTACGAGCAGTACTTC. Protein product: CASSPGTGSYEQYF.